This is a list of T cell receptor beta chains from one sample in a study of control samples from healthy donors and cancer patients. Method: immunoSEQ multiplex PCR; TCRdb's copy keeps in-frame clones and lacks some. The table includes a few hundred thousand clones, more than 80% detected once. The sequenced sample consisted of PBMCs. These receptors all stem from a man aged 40-50 years with head and neck cancer. The CDR3 runs from the conserved cysteine through the conserved F or W. The D gene is left open where the match is weak. Expanded clones get a size class; other rows say once, few or many, or leave the size out.

d_gene | j_gene | abundance | v_gene | CDR3aa | CDR3nt
. | TRBJ1-6 | . | TRBV5-5 | CASSLGGYNSPLHF | TGTGCCAGCAGCTTGGGGGGGTATAATTCACCCCTCCACTTT
. | TRBJ2-7 | . | TRBV5-1 | CASSLSGTHYEQYF | TGCGCCAGCAGCCTCTCGGGCACCCACTACGAGCAGTACTTC
TRBD1 | TRBJ1-4 | . | TRBV27 | CASRTTGGFEKLFF | TGTGCCAGCAGGACGACAGGGGGATTTGAAAAACTGTTTTTT
TRBD1 | TRBJ1-1 | few | TRBV29-1 | CSVLDYRGTEAFF | TGCAGCGTTCTTGATTACAGGGGCACTGAAGCTTTCTTT
. | TRBJ2-7 | . | TRBV4-2 | CASSPRVTYEQYF | TGTGCCAGCAGCCCCAGGGTCACCTACGAGCAGTACTTC
. | TRBJ1-6 | . | TRBV6-6 | CASSYSGDYNSPLHF | TGTGCCAGCAGTTACTCAGGGGACTATAATTCACCCCTCCACTTT
. | TRBJ2-5 | . | TRBV6-2/TRBV6-3 | CASSYSREKTQYF | TGTGCCAGCAGTTACTCGAGGGAAAAGACCCAGTACTTC
. | TRBJ2-5 | . | TRBV7-7 | CASSLNPGERTQYF | TGTGCTAGCAGCTTAAACCCGGGTGAAAGGACCCAGTACTTC
TRBD2 | TRBJ2-1 | . | TRBV7-9 | CASSLTSGALYNEQFF | TGTGCCAGCAGCCTGACTAGCGGGGCCCTCTACAATGAGCAGTTCTTC
. | TRBJ2-7 | . | TRBV30 | CAWSVLGRVSYEQYF | TGTGCCTGGAGTGTATTAGGCAGGGTCTCCTACGAGCAGTACTTC
TRBD1 | TRBJ2-4 | . | TRBV5-4 | CASSLSGGQGFRAKNIQYF | TGTGCCAGCAGCTTAAGTGGAGGACAGGGCTTCAGAGCCAAAAACATTCAGTACTTC
TRBD1 | TRBJ1-1 | . | TRBV5-1 | CASSVDNRGTEAFF | TGCGCCAGCAGCGTAGATAACAGGGGAACTGAAGCTTTCTTT
TRBD2 | TRBJ2-1 | . | TRBV6-2/TRBV6-3 | CASSPHKTSGRADEQFF | TGTGCCAGCAGCCCCCACAAGACTAGCGGGAGGGCGGATGAGCAGTTCTTC
. | TRBJ2-7 | . | TRBV2 | CASSEGGFRVQYF | TGTGCCAGCAGTGAAGGGGGGTTCCGGGTTCAGTACTTC
TRBD2 | TRBJ2-1 | . | TRBV5-6 | CASSWGSGADREQFF | TGTGCCAGCAGCTGGGGTAGCGGGGCCGATCGTGAGCAGTTCTTC
TRBD1 | TRBJ1-1 | . | TRBV27 | CATLLHGVGQGNTEAFF | TGTGCCACCCTCCTTCATGGGGTGGGACAGGGGAACACTGAAGCTTTCTTT
. | TRBJ2-7 | . | TRBV3-1/TRBV3-2 | CASSQDMTGSYEQYF | TGTGCCAGCAGCCAAGACATGACTGGCTCCTACGAGCAGTACTTC
. | TRBJ2-6 | . | TRBV5-1 | CASSLELSGANVLTF | TGCGCCAGCAGCTTGGAACTTTCTGGGGCCAACGTCCTGACTTTC
TRBD1 | TRBJ1-2 | once | TRBV5-6 | CASSGGQARNYGYTF | TGTGCCAGCAGCGGGGGACAGGCCCGCAACTATGGCTACACCTTC
TRBD1 | TRBJ1-2 | . | TRBV6-1 | CASSARDRGLLNYGYTF | TGTGCCAGCAGTGCAAGGGACAGGGGGCTCCTTAACTATGGCTACACCTTC
. | TRBJ1-1 | . | TRBV4-2 | CASSQDPGTEAFF | TGTGCCAGCAGCCAAGATCCAGGCACTGAAGCTTTCTTT
. | TRBJ2-5 | . | TRBV7-9 | CASSLAGRPGETQYF | TGTGCCAGCAGCTTAGCGGGCAGGCCGGGGGAGACCCAGTACTTC
TRBD1 | TRBJ2-3 | once | TRBV7-9 | CASSLLDRGGADTQYF | TGTGCCAGCAGCTTATTGGACAGGGGAGGAGCAGATACGCAGTATTTT
. | TRBJ1-1 | few | TRBV28 | CASSTRWGALNTEAFF | TGTGCCAGCAGTACCCGATGGGGGGCGCTGAACACTGAAGCTTTCTTT